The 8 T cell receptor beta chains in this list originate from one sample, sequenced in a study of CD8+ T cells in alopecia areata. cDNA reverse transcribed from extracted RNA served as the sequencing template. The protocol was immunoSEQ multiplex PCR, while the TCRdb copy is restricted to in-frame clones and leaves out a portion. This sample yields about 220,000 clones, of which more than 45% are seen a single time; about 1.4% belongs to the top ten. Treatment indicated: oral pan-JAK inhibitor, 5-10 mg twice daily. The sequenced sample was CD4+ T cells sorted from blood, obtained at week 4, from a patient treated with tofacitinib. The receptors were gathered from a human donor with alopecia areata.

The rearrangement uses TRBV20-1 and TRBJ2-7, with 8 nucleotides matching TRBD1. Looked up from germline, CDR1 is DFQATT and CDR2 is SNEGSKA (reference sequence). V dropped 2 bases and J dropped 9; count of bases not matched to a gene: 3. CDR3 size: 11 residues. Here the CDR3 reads CSARNQGAQYF. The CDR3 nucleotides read TGCAGTGCTAGAAATCAGGGGGCGCAGTACTTC.

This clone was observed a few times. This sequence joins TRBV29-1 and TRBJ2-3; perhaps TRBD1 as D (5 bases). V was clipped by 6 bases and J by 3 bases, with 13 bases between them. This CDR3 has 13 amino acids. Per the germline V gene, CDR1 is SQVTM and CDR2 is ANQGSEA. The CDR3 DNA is TGCAGCGTGGGGCTCGAAGCTACAGATACGCAGTATTTT. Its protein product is CSVGLEATDTQYF.

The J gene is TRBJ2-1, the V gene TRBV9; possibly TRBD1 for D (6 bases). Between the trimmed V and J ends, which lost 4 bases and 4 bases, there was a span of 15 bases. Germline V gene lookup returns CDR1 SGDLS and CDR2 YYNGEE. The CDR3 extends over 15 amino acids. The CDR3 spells CASSPGQGRYNEQFF. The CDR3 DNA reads TGTGCCAGCAGCCCCGGGCAGGGGCGTTACAATGAGCAGTTCTTC.

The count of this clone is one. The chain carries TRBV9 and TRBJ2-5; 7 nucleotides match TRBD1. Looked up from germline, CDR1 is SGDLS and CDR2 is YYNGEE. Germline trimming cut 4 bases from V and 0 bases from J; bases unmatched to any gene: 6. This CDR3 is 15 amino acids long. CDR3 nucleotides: TGTGCCAGCAGCTCCCCCCAGGGGGACCAAGAGACCCAGTACTTC. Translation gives CASSSPQGDQETQYF. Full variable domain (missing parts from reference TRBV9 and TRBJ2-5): DSGVTQTPKHLITATGQRVTLRCSPRSGDLSVYWYQQSLDQGLQFLIQYYNGEERAKGNILERFSAQQFPDLHSELNLSSLELGDSALYFCASSSPQGDQETQYFGPGTRLLVL.

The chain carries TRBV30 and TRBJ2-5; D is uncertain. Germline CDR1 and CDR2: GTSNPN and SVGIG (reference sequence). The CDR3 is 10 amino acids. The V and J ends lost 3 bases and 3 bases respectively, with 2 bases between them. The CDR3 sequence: CAWREETQYF. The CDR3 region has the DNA TGTGCCTGGAGGGAAGAGACCCAGTACTTC. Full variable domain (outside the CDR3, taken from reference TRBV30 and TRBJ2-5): SQTIHQWPATLVQPVGSPLSLECTVEGTSNPNLYWYRQAAGRGLQLLFYSVGIGQISSEVPQNLSASRPQDRQFILSSKKLLLSDSGFYLCAWREETQYFGPGTRLLVL.

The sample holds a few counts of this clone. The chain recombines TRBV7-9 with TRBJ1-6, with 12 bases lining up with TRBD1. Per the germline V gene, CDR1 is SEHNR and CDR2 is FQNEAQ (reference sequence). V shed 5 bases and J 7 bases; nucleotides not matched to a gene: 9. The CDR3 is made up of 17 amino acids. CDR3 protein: CASSPGTGGALNSPLHF. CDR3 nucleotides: TGTGCCAGCAGCCCCGGGACAGGGGGCGCATTGAATTCACCCCTCCACTTT.

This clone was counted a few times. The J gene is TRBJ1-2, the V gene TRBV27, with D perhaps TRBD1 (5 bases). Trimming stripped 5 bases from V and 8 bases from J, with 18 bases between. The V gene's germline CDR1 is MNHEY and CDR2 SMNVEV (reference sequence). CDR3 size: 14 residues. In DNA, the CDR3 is TGTGCCAGCAGTCCCGAGGGGCGCGCACGCGGCTACACCTTC. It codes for CASSPEGRARGYTF.

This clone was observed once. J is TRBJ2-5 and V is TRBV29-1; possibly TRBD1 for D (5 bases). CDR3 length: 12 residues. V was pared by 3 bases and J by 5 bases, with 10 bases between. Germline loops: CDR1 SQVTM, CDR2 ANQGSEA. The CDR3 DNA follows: TGCAGCGTTGATAGGGGCATGGAGACCCAGTACTTC. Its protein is CSVDRGMETQYF.